These T cell receptor beta chains were read from a single sample in a study of naive and memory T cell subsets. Using its own MiXCR run on the UMI-ligation and nested PCR reads, TCRdb lists one record per CDR3 protein. In the table there are 9,700 or so distinct CDR3 sequences, 4.5% to 6% of which are singletons. Material: CD4+ TEMRA cells from blood. All receptors come from a human donor in good health. The CDR3 runs from the conserved cysteine through the conserved F or W. The D gene is left open where the match is weak. Clone sizes are given selectively: once, few, many, or a class where the clone is expanded.

d_gene	j_gene	abundance	v_gene	CDR3nt	CDR3aa
TRBD1	TRBJ1-1	many	TRBV20-1	TGCAGTGCGTGGACAGGGAGGTTGTCGGCTTTCTTT	CSAWTGRLSAFF
.	TRBJ2-2	.	TRBV6-2/TRBV6-3	TGTGCCAGCAGTGGGCAGTCCTTTAGGAGCACCGGGGAGCTGTTTTTT	CASSGQSFRSTGELFF
.	TRBJ2-2	.	TRBV5-6	TGTGCCAGCAGCCTGGGCACGGTAAACACCGGGGAGCTGTTTTTT	CASSLGTVNTGELFF
.	TRBJ1-3	few	TRBV15	TGTGCCACCAGCAGAGCTAGGACTGATGTTGGAAACACCATATATTTT	CATSRARTDVGNTIYF
.	TRBJ1-6	.	TRBV20-1	TGCAGTGTTTCTAGACGTAATAATTCACCCCTCCACTTT	CSVSRRNNSPLHF
TRBD1	TRBJ1-5	many	TRBV19	TGTGCCAGTGATGACAGGGGGAATCAGCCCCAGCATTTT	CASDDRGNQPQHF
.	TRBJ1-3	few	TRBV5-1	TGCGCCAGCAGGTCACAGTTCTCTGGAAACACCATATATTTT	CASRSQFSGNTIYF
.	TRBJ1-4	few	TRBV6-1	TGTGCCAGCACCCAGTTTGTGGGGCCTAATGAAAAACTGTTTTTT	CASTQFVGPNEKLFF
TRBD1	TRBJ2-1	.	TRBV28	TGTGCCAGCAGGGTACCCAGGCAGGGGGCGCGCAAGGAGCAGTTCTTC	CASRVPRQGARKEQFF
TRBD2	TRBJ2-1	.	TRBV6-6	TGTGCCAGCAGTACGGGACTAGCGGGGAATGAGCAGTTCTTC	CASSTGLAGNEQFF
TRBD1	TRBJ1-2	many	TRBV10-3	TGTGCCATCAGCGATCCAGGGGGCGCGGTGTATGGCTACACCTTC	CAISDPGGAVYGYTF
.	TRBJ2-4	many	TRBV7-2	TGTGCCAGCAGCACGTCGGGTGTAGCCAAAAACATTCAGTACTTC	CASSTSGVAKNIQYF
.	TRBJ1-1	few	TRBV5-4	TGTGCCAGCAGCTTGAGGAGGGGAGGGCGGAAGACTGAAGCTTTCTTT	CASSLRRGGRKTEAFF
TRBD2	TRBJ2-1	many	TRBV11-3	TGTGCCAGCAGTTCGGGACTAGCGGGGAGGAAAAACAATGAGCAGTTCTTC	CASSSGLAGRKNNEQFF
.	TRBJ2-3	many	TRBV10-3	TGTGCCATCAGTGAGTCGAATCGGGGCCTCCCAGATACGCAGTATTTT	CAISESNRGLPDTQYF
.	TRBJ2-5	many	TRBV3-1	TGTGCCAGCCATAACTGGGCGGACCAAGAGACCCAGTACTTC	CASHNWADQETQYF
.	TRBJ2-7	.	TRBV11-2	TGTGCCAGCAGCTTCCGGAGGGCCGGGTGGGAGCAGTACTTC	CASSFRRAGWEQYF
.	TRBJ1-3	few	TRBV12-3/TRBV12-4	TGTGCCAGCAGTTTAGGAGGGAGTGCAGGAAACACCATATATTTT	CASSLGGSAGNTIYF
.	TRBJ1-4	many	TRBV7-2	TGTGCCAGCAGCTCTCTACGAGATGGGACTGAAAAACTGTTTTTT	CASSSLRDGTEKLFF
TRBD1	TRBJ2-2	many	TRBV25-1	TGTGCCAGCACCGAGGGACAGGGACACACCGGGGAGCTGTTTTTT	CASTEGQGHTGELFF